Each of the 6 T cell receptor beta chains below was sequenced from the same sample in a study of T cell responses to AZD1222 COVID-19 vaccine. Sequencing used immunoSEQ multiplex PCR; TCRdb keeps in-frame clones, though not all of them. Among roughly 28,000 clones listed, about 93% were seen once. This specimen consisted of peripheral blood, obtained on day 0 of AZD1222 vaccination. The receptors derive from an adult in good health.

This chain joins TRBV7-2 and TRBJ1-4, with D hard to call. Deletions cut 5 bases from V and 2 bases from J, with 6 bases between. The germline V gene has CDR1 SGHTA and CDR2 FQGNSA. This CDR3 region has 13 residues. This chain's CDR3 is CASSRSTNEKLFF. For the CDR3, the DNA is TGTGCCAGCAGCCGATCGACTAATGAAAAACTGTTTTTT. Supplemented by reference TRBV7-2 and TRBJ1-4, the full variable domain reads GAGVSQSPSNKVTEKGKDVELRCDPISGHTALYWYRQSLGQGLEFLIYFQGNSAPDKSGLPSDRFSAERTGGSVSTLTIQRTQQEDSAVYLCASSRSTNEKLFFGSGTQLSVL.

The V call is TRBV19, the J call TRBJ1-4; 7 nucleotides line up with TRBD1. CDR1 is LNHDA, CDR2 SQIVND, per germline (reference sequence). This CDR3 is 15 amino acids long. Trimming removed 5 bases from V and 4 bases from J; junction bases left unmatched: 7. For the CDR3, the DNA is TGTGCCAGTAGTCCCGGACAGGTCTATAATGAAAAACTGTTTTTT. This translates into CASSPGQVYNEKLFF.

The chain is built from TRBV12-5 and TRBJ1-5, with D unresolved. The CDR3 length is 16 residues. Germline CDR1 reads LGHNT; CDR2 reads FRNRAP. Deletions cut 0 bases from V and 1 base from J, with 10 bases between. CDR3 loop: CASGLVGIFSNQPQHF. CDR3 in DNA: TGTGCTAGTGGTTTGGTGGGCATTTTCAGCAATCAGCCCCAGCATTTT.

The chain joins TRBV3-1 (or the pseudogene TRBV3-2) to TRBJ2-1; 10 nucleotides agree with TRBD2. The CDR3 sequence is 16 residues long. CDR1 and CDR2 (germline): LGHDT, YNNKEL (reference sequence). V lost 4 bases, J lost 7 bases, and 10 bases stayed unmatched. CDR3 coding DNA: TGTGCCAGCAGCCGCCGACGGACTAGCGGAACAAATGAGCAGTTCTTC. Translating gives CASSRRRTSGTNEQFF.

V usage is TRBV6-6 and J usage is TRBJ2-1, with unresolved D. CDR3 length: 14 residues. Between the trimmed V and J ends, which lost 0 bases and 3 bases, there was a span of 6 bases. Germline lookup yields CDR1 MNHNY and CDR2 SVGAGI (reference sequence). CDR3 sequence: CASSYSRVYNEQFF. The CDR3 nucleotides are TGTGCCAGCAGTTACTCCCGGGTCTACAATGAGCAGTTCTTC.

The chain recombines TRBV9 with TRBJ2-1; D might be TRBD2 (5 bases). Trimming left V 4 bases short and J 7 bases short, with 24 bases between. CDR3 length equals 17 residues. The germline V gene has CDR1 SGDLS and CDR2 YYNGEE. The CDR3 region is CASSIRGTMLSRNEQFF. The CDR3 DNA reads TGTGCCAGCAGCATCCGGGGAACGATGCTGAGTAGGAATGAGCAGTTCTTC.